This T cell receptor beta chain was captured in a study of response to subunit inactivated influenza vaccine. Per the germline V gene, CDR1 is LGHNA and CDR2 is YNFKEQ. The CDR3 extends over 17 amino acids. V was clipped by 3 bases and J by 5 bases; unmatched bases: 9. TCRdb recomputed calls from the RT-PCR reads with MiXCR, one row per CDR3 protein. The sample yields about 540,000 distinct CDR3 sequences, approximately 24% seen once. These data were also filed under a second study, of T cells expressing NK-cell markers. That paper notes: Making the TCR beta cDNA relied on 5'RACE template switching with UMIs. Dominant NKG2C+ clonotype frequencies of about 1.0-7.5% of CD8+ T cells were measured in about six donors. These clonotypes, the leaders elsewhere, also led the CD3+CD56-NKG2C+ fraction in four donors.

This chain connects TRBV4-2 to TRBJ2-5, with TRBD2 matching over 13 bases. The sequence was collected from a man aged 45-65 years who received an inactivated influenza vaccine. Sequenced here: CD4+ T cells sorted from PBMCs, sampled approximately 12 days after vaccination. CDR3 DNA: TGTGCCAGCAGCCACGAACTCAAGACTAGCGGGGGGGAGACCCAGTACTTC. Translated: CASSHELKTSGGETQYF.